This T cell receptor beta chain was sequenced during a study of beta chain features in type 1 diabetes. Trimming removed 1 base at V and 4 bases at J, with 10 bases between. The germline V gene has CDR1 SEHNR and CDR2 FQNEAQ (reference sequence). This CDR3 region has 14 residues. Every isolated RNA sample was fully reverse transcribed, so sequencing captured expressed TCRB transcripts. TCRdb's copy holds only in-frame clones and misses some; the assay was immunoSEQ multiplex PCR. The sample has roughly 610,000 clones, roughly a sixth seen once. The sequenced sample consisted of naive CD4+ T cells from blood. The rearrangement uses TRBV7-9 and TRBJ1-2; D is undetermined. This TCR was sampled from a man younger than 35 in good health. The CDR3 reads CASSLGLGGYGYTF. DNA of the CDR3: TGTGCCAGCAGCTTAGGACTAGGCGGCTATGGCTACACCTTC.